Listed below are T cell receptor beta chains from one sample, sequenced in a study of control samples from healthy donors and cancer patients. Only in-frame clones appear in the TCRdb table, and some are missing; sequencing was by immunoSEQ multiplex PCR. The sample lists roughly 170,000 clones, 80% to 95% seen once, with just over 2% in the top ten. The source material was blood. Every receptor here comes from a woman aged 40 to 49 in good health. CDR3s include the opening cysteine and the closing phenylalanine or tryptophan. The order of the fields is J gene, D gene, clone size, V gene, CDR3 DNA, CDR3 protein. A D gene is named only where the DNA matches it firmly. Rows give clone size only sometimes, using once, few, many, or a class for an expanded clone.

TRBJ2-5 NA NA TRBV5-4 TGTGCCAGCAGTCCTCGACAGGACCAAGAGACCCAGTACTTC CASSPRQDQETQYF
TRBJ2-3 TRBD2 few TRBV9 TGTGCCAGCAGCGACGTTAGCGGGGGGGCAGATACGCAGTATTTT CASSDVSGGADTQYF
TRBJ1-6 NA NA TRBV5-1 TGCGCCAGCAGCTGGTCAGGGATCGGGGATAATTCACCCCTCCACTTT CASSWSGIGDNSPLHF
TRBJ1-5 NA NA TRBV18 TGTGCCAGCTCAAGGTCTATCGATAGCAATCAGCCCCAGCATTTT CASSRSIDSNQPQHF
TRBJ1-6 TRBD1 few TRBV6-2/TRBV6-3 TGTGCCAGCAGTTACGACAGGGAGCTTCTTATGGGTAATTCACCCCTCCACTTT CASSYDRELLMGNSPLHF
TRBJ2-2 NA NA TRBV7-6 TGTGCCAGCAGCTTAGAGAGTTCGGAAAACACCGGGGAGCTGTTTTTT CASSLESSENTGELFF
TRBJ2-1 TRBD2 NA TRBV11-2 TGTGCCAGCAGCTTAGAACTAGCGGGGACCAATGAGCAGTTCTTC CASSLELAGTNEQFF
TRBJ2-5 NA NA TRBV24-1 TGTGCCACCAGTGATGCAGGGGCGGGGGAGACCCAGTACTTC CATSDAGAGETQYF
TRBJ2-7 NA NA TRBV6-6 TGTGCCAGCAGTTACGCCGGCGACGCCTACGAGCAGTACTTC CASSYAGDAYEQYF
TRBJ1-1 NA few TRBV5-6 TGTGCCAGCATCTCCGGGGGAAACACTGAAGCTTTCTTT CASISGGNTEAFF
TRBJ2-7 NA NA TRBV4-1 TGCGCCAGCAGCCAACCCCCGATCGTGGACAATGATTTCGGCGAGCAGTACTTC CASSQPPIVDNDFGEQYF
TRBJ1-1 NA NA TRBV19 TGTGCCAGTAGTCTACAGGTAGCCGCTGAAGCTTTCTTT CASSLQVAAEAFF
TRBJ1-1 NA NA TRBV19 TGTGCCAGTAGTATAGGCGGGGGACGGTCGGAAGCTTTCTTT CASSIGGGRSEAFF
TRBJ1-5 NA NA TRBV12-2 TGTGCAAGTCGTCAGGGGTTACGGAATCAGCCCCAGCATTTT CASRQGLRNQPQHF
TRBJ1-2 TRBD1 NA TRBV20-1 TGCAGTGGGACAGGGAACTATGGCTACACCTTC CSGTGNYGYTF
TRBJ1-4 NA few TRBV10-1 TGCGCCATCGGACCCGATGAAAAACTGTTTTTT CAIGPDEKLFF
TRBJ2-5 NA NA TRBV5-1 TGCGCCAGCAGCTTGGGGATCGCAGAGACCCAGTACTTC CASSLGIAETQYF
TRBJ1-2 NA NA TRBV10-3 TGTGCCATCAGGAATTCCGGCTCTATGGATGGCTACACCTTC CAIRNSGSMDGYTF
TRBJ2-5 NA NA TRBV6-6 TGTGCCAGCACCCCTGGTGGCACCGGACGTGGGACCCAGTACTTC CASTPGGTGRGTQYF
TRBJ1-5 TRBD1 NA TRBV2 TGTGCCAGCAGTGCCGCAGGGGGCCCCGGTCGGCCCCAGCATTTT CASSAAGGPGRPQHF
TRBJ1-1 NA NA TRBV27 TGTGCCAGCAGTTTAAGAAAGAACACTGAAGCTTTCTTT CASSLRKNTEAFF
TRBJ2-3 NA NA TRBV5-4 TGTGCCAGCAGCGAGAGGGGGGGGAACACAGATACGCAGTATTTT CASSERGGNTDTQYF
TRBJ2-1 NA NA TRBV7-8 TGTGCCAGCAGCTTCCGGGTAGGGCTGGACAGCTCCTACAATGAGCAGTTCTTC CASSFRVGLDSSYNEQFF
TRBJ2-1 NA NA TRBV4-2 TGTGCCAGCAGCCCTGTAGCCTACAATGAGCAGTTCTTC CASSPVAYNEQFF
TRBJ2-2 TRBD1 NA TRBV10-1 TGCGCCAGCAGCCCGGGACAGGGGCGCGGGGAGCTGTTTTTT CASSPGQGRGELFF
TRBJ1-2 NA once TRBV6-2/TRBV6-3 TGTGCCAGCAGTTACTCAGAGGGCTCTGGACCTAACTATGGCTACACCTTC CASSYSEGSGPNYGYTF
TRBJ1-3 NA NA TRBV7-3 TGTGCCAGTAGCCCCTCGGGGGGCACAACCTCTGGAAACACCATATATTTT CASSPSGGTTSGNTIYF
TRBJ2-5 NA NA TRBV7-3 TGTGCCAGCAGCCTAGAGCCTCAAGAGACCCAGTACTTC CASSLEPQETQYF
TRBJ2-3 TRBD2 NA TRBV7-2 TGTGCCAGCAGCTCGCGACTAGCGGGGGGCACAGATACGCAGTATTTT CASSSRLAGGTDTQYF
TRBJ1-1 NA NA TRBV28 TGTGCCAGCAGTTACGTTGGGGACACTGAAGCTTTCTTT CASSYVGDTEAFF
TRBJ2-1 TRBD2 NA TRBV4-1 TGCGCCAGCAGCCCCCTAGCGGGGTCCTACAATGAGCAGTTCTTC CASSPLAGSYNEQFF
TRBJ2-3 NA NA TRBV21-1 TGTGCCAGCAGTCCCGGACTAGCGGGGGGCCGGGATAGAGATACGCAGTATTTT CASSPGLAGGRDRDTQYF
TRBJ1-2 NA NA TRBV6-5 TGTGCCGCCGTGTCCATTGGCTACACCTTC CAAVSIGYTF
TRBJ1-1 TRBD1 NA TRBV5-1 TGCGCCAGCAGCACTCGACAGGGGTTGAACACTGAAGCTTTCTTT CASSTRQGLNTEAFF
TRBJ2-7 NA NA TRBV5-5 TGTGCCAGCAGCTTGATGGAAAGCTCCTACGAGCAGTACTTC CASSLMESSYEQYF
TRBJ2-7 NA NA TRBV12-3/TRBV12-4 TGTGCCAGCAGTTTAGGGTCCGGGAAGCAGTACTTC CASSLGSGKQYF
TRBJ1-1 NA NA TRBV2 TGTGCCAGCAGTGAAAGTGTGAACAGGATAAACACTGAAGCTTTCTTT CASSESVNRINTEAFF
TRBJ2-3 TRBD2 once TRBV20-1 TGCAGTGCCAGACTAGCGGATGCGCAGTATTTT CSARLADAQYF
TRBJ2-7 NA NA TRBV27 TGTGCCAGCAGTCCTCAGACTTACACCTTGGACGAGCAGTACTTC CASSPQTYTLDEQYF
TRBJ1-1 NA NA TRBV27 TGTGCCAGCAGATATACAGGGAACACTGAAGCTTTCTTT CASRYTGNTEAFF
TRBJ2-5 NA NA TRBV5-6 TGTGCCAGCAGCTTGGGGGGGCGGCGGGGCGAGGGGTACCAAGAGACCCAGTACTTC CASSLGGRRGEGYQETQYF
TRBJ1-5 TRBD1 NA TRBV4-1 TGCGCCAGCAGCCCCCGGGACAGGGAATCTCAGCCCCAGCATTTT CASSPRDRESQPQHF
TRBJ1-5 NA once TRBV24-1 TGTGCCACGGAAATAAGGGCCAATCAGCCCCAGCATTTT CATEIRANQPQHF
TRBJ2-3 TRBD1 NA TRBV6-1 TGTGCCAGCAGTGATGCGGCAGGGGGTTTCGATACGCAGTATTTT CASSDAAGGFDTQYF
TRBJ1-2 NA NA TRBV7-2 TGTGCCAGCAGCTTAGACCCAGGCGAGATCTTCCTCTATGGCTACACCTTC CASSLDPGEIFLYGYTF
TRBJ2-6 TRBD2 NA TRBV19 TGTGCCAGTAGTATATATAGCGGGGGCGTATCTGGGGCCAACGTCCTGACTTTC CASSIYSGGVSGANVLTF
TRBJ2-5 NA NA TRBV20-1 TGCAGTGCTAGTGGGGGGATATTGGAGACCCAGTACTTC CSASGGILETQYF
TRBJ2-5 TRBD1 NA TRBV12-3/TRBV12-4 TGTGCCAGTAGGGGACAGAACCAAGAGACCCAGTACTTC CASRGQNQETQYF
TRBJ2-1 NA NA TRBV11-2 TGTGCCAGCAGCTTAGGGGCCGGGTCCTACAATGAGCAGTTCTTC CASSLGAGSYNEQFF
TRBJ2-1 NA NA TRBV20-1 TGCAGTGCTAGTCCCGGGGGCTATGAGCAGTTCTTC CSASPGGYEQFF
TRBJ1-2 NA NA TRBV3-1/TRBV3-2 TGTGCCAGCAGCCAACTAGGGGGGGGAGCTAACTATGGCTACACCTTC CASSQLGGGANYGYTF
TRBJ2-1 TRBD2 NA TRBV5-1 TGCGCCAGCAGCTTAGCGGGACTAGCGGGGAGCTCCTACAATGAGCAGTTCTTC CASSLAGLAGSSYNEQFF
TRBJ1-4 NA once TRBV27 TGTGCCAGCGGGCGGGCACCAGAAAAACTGTTTTTT CASGRAPEKLFF
TRBJ2-3 TRBD2 NA TRBV4-2 TGTGCCAGCAGCCAAGATCGGGGATGGGAGGGGCCTAGCACAGATACGCAGTATTTT CASSQDRGWEGPSTDTQYF
TRBJ1-1 TRBD1 NA TRBV5-1 TGCGCCAGCAGCCACACTGACAGGGGGGTGACTGAAGCTTTCTTT CASSHTDRGVTEAFF
TRBJ2-2 TRBD2 once TRBV5-1 TGCGCCAGCAGCCCCAGCGGGGGGGACACCGGGGAGCTGTTTTTT CASSPSGGDTGELFF
TRBJ1-4 NA NA TRBV5-5 TGTGCCAGCAGCCCCCCCGACAGGCGCACTAATGAAAAACTGTTTTTT CASSPPDRRTNEKLFF